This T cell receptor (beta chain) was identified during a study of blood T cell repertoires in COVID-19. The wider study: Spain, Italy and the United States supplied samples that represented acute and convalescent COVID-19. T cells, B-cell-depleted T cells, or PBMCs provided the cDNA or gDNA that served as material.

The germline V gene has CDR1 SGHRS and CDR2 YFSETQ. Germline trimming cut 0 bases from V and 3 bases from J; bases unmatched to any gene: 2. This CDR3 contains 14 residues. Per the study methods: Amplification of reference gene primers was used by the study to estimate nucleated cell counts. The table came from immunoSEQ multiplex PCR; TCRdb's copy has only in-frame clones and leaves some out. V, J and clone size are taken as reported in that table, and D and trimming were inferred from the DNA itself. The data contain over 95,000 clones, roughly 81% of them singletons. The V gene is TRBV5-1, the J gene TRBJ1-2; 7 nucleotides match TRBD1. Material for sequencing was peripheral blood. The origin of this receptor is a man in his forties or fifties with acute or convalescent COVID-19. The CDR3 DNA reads TGCGCCAGCAGCTTGGAGGGGACAGACTATGGCTACACCTTC. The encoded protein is CASSLEGTDYGYTF. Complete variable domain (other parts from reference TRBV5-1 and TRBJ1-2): KAGVTQTPRYLIKTRGQQVTLSCSPISGHRSVSWYQQTPGQGLQFLFEYFSETQRNKGNFPGRFSGRQFSNSRSEMNVSTLELGDSALYLCASSLEGTDYGYTFGSGTRLTVV.